The rows below give T cell receptor beta chains drawn from one sample of a study of T cell repertoires in cytomegalovirus infection. From the reads, TCRdb called clonotypes with MiXCR, one entry per CDR3 protein. The repertoire includes hundreds of thousands of distinct CDR3 sequences, approximately 46% of them detected once, and approximately 40% sits in the top ten. Their specific antigens are unknown. Specimen: cultured PBMCs, collected from culture after CMV antigen stimulation. These receptor sequences come from a human donor in good health (CMV status not recorded). Some clones in this sample may be carry-over from other donors' samples. The CDR3 runs from the conserved cysteine through the conserved F or W. A D gene is named only where the DNA matches it firmly. Only part of the rows carry a size: once, few, many, or a class if the clone is expanded.

j_gene	d_gene	abundance	v_gene	CDR3aa	CDR3nt
TRBJ1-5	TRBD1	once	TRBV12-3/TRBV12-4	CASSLDGQGNQPQHF	TGTGCCAGCAGTTTAGATGGACAGGGAAATCAGCCCCAGCATTTT
TRBJ1-4	-	-	TRBV6-1	CASSGRSSPTNEKLFF	TGTGCCAGCAGCGGCAGGTCGTCTCCAACTAATGAAAAACTGTTTTTT
TRBJ2-1	TRBD2	few	TRBV15	CATSRGGLAGNNEQFF	TGTGCCACCAGCAGGGGTGGACTAGCGGGCAACAATGAGCAGTTCTTC
TRBJ2-1	-	-	TRBV11-2	CASRPLGGDYNEQFF	TGTGCCAGCAGGCCCCTGGGCGGGGACTACAATGAGCAGTTCTTC
TRBJ1-1	-	once	TRBV7-6	CASSLVLEEAFF	TGTGCCAGCAGCTTAGTTTTAGAAGAAGCTTTCTTT
TRBJ2-1	TRBD1	few	TRBV19	CASSMGYRGRPFF	TGTGCCAGTAGTATGGGGTACAGGGGACGCCCGTTCTTC
TRBJ2-5	-	-	TRBV2	CASSKIRQPVQETQYF	TGTGCCAGCAGTAAGATCCGACAGCCCGTCCAAGAGACCCAGTACTTC
TRBJ2-1	TRBD2	-	TRBV11-2	CASSFIGLAGEFYF	TGTGCCAGCAGCTTTATTGGACTAGCGGGGGAGTTTTACTTC
TRBJ2-3	-	-	TRBV10-2	CASIRSGWATDTQYF	TGCGCCAGCATTCGTTCAGGATGGGCAACAGATACGCAGTATTTT
TRBJ1-5	-	few	TRBV7-6	CASSLDGAQPQHF	TGTGCCAGCAGCTTAGACGGAGCGCAGCCCCAGCATTTT
TRBJ2-4	-	-	TRBV18	CASSLSRQEVNIQYF	TGTGCCAGCTCACTGAGCCGACAGGAAGTGAACATTCAGTACTTC
TRBJ1-1	TRBD1	few	TRBV6-1	CASRHRGANTEAFF	TGTGCCAGCAGGCACAGGGGCGCGAACACTGAAGCTTTCTTT
TRBJ2-2	TRBD2	-	TRBV7-2	CASSKQRGGTGELFF	TGTGCCAGCAGCAAACAGCGGGGGGGCACCGGGGAGCTGTTTTTT
TRBJ1-5	TRBD1	-	TRBV28	CASSADRGHNQPQHF	TGTGCCAGCAGTGCGGACAGGGGGCACAATCAGCCCCAGCATTTT
TRBJ2-5	-	-	TRBV29-1	CSAHAGGETQYF	TGCAGCGCACACGCCGGAGGCGAGACCCAGTACTTC
TRBJ2-1	TRBD2	-	TRBV7-9	CASSLAASGGWNEQFF	TGTGCCAGCAGCTTAGCGGCTAGCGGGGGGTGGAATGAGCAGTTCTTC